This T cell receptor (beta chain) was identified in a study of shared clonotypes between healthy human individuals. TCRdb's copy holds only in-frame clones and misses some; the assay was immunoSEQ multiplex PCR. The table lists about 2.1 million clones, roughly 93% of them singletons. CD8 cells classed as naive were CD45RO-negative and positively selected for CCR7, excluding terminally differentiated effector memory CD45RA+ cells. Source material: naive CD8+ T cells from PBMCs. The clonotype comes from a man between 18 and 29 years old in good health. Some clones in this sample may be carry-over from other donors' samples.

The CDR3 bases are TGTGCCAGCAGCTTAGACTACTCAGGGAACAATGAGCAGTTCTTC. It translates to CASSLDYSGNNEQFF. The J gene is TRBJ2-1, the V gene TRBV7-8; D might be TRBD1 (5 bases). V was clipped by 1 base and J by 5 bases, with 12 bases between them. In germline, CDR1 is SGHVS, CDR2 FQNEAQ. The CDR3 sequence is 15 residues long. Full variable domain (remainder filled in from reference TRBV7-8 and TRBJ2-1): GAGVSQSPRYKVAKRGQDVALRCDPISGHVSLFWYQQALGQGPEFLTYFQNEAQLDKSGLPSDRFFAERPEGSVSTLKIQRTQQEDSAVYLCASSLDYSGNNEQFFGPGTRLTVL.